A single sample gave rise to the 11 T cell receptor beta chains below, sequenced in a study of cytomegalovirus exposure and HLA in healthy donors (TCRdb year 2017). Library preparation used the immunoSEQ multiplex PCR assay. In TCRdb, the immuneACCESS table is reduced to in-frame sequences with V and J assigned. These tables do not hold every clone; where another copy was compared, an unresolved V gene accounts for under half, and the others remain unexplained. This sample is represented by more than 85,000 clones; 88% of them were singletons. The top ten clonotypes cover around 2.1% of the sample. Sequences were obtained from PBMCs. The receptors were sampled from a woman aged 18-29 years in good health and CMV-seronegative.

The CDR3 sequence: CSAGGIVGQYF. CDR3 nucleotide sequence: TGCAGTGCTGGGGGGATCGTCGGGCAGTACTTC. The J gene is TRBJ2-7, the V gene TRBV20-1; tentatively, D is TRBD2 (6 bases). The CDR3 loop spans 11 amino acids. The ends were cut back, 5 bases at V and 9 bases at J, with 14 bases in the middle. CDR1 is DFQATT and CDR2 is SNEGSKA in the germline V gene (reference sequence).

The CDR3 nucleotides are TGCAGCGTGGGGGGAGCGGGAGGGACCGGGGAGCTGTTTTTT. Translation: CSVGGAGGTGELFF. V and J are TRBV29-1 and TRBJ2-2; TRBD2 matches 10 bases. This CDR3 contains 14 residues. Trimming took 6 bases from V and 5 from J; bases not matched to a gene: 6. Germline values: CDR1 SQVTM, CDR2 ANQGSEA.

The sample holds many counts of this clone. The chain joins TRBV5-4 to TRBJ2-1; D possibly corresponds to TRBD2 (5 bases). The CDR3 contains 15 residues. V was shortened by 4 bases and J by 2 bases, with 13 bases between the two germline ends. Per the germline V gene, CDR1 is SGHNT and CDR2 is YYREEE (reference sequence). The CDR3 region is CASSPDYLTYNEQFF. The CDR3, as DNA: TGTGCCAGCAGCCCAGACTACCTGACCTACAATGAGCAGTTCTTC.

The chain has TRBV18 and TRBJ2-7; 8 bases are a match to TRBD2. V trimming: 3 bases; J trimming: 0 bases; junction bases outside the gene matches: 7. This CDR3 is built from 16 residues. CDR1 is KGHSH and CDR2 is LQKENI in the germline V gene. CDR3 loop: CASSPGERGSSYEQYF. Written as DNA, the CDR3 is TGTGCCAGCTCACCGGGGGAGCGGGGGAGCTCCTACGAGCAGTACTTC.

The chain recombines TRBV11-1 with TRBJ2-7; D possibly corresponds to TRBD2 (6 bases). This CDR3 is 14 amino acids long. V was shortened by 2 bases and J by 5 bases, with 13 bases between the two germline ends. Germline assignment: CDR1 SGHAT and CDR2 FQDESV (reference sequence). The CDR3 region has the DNA TGTGCCAGCAGCTTAATGGGCGGGGTCCACGAGCAGTACTTC. This translates into CASSLMGGVHEQYF.

The chain uses TRBV5-1 and TRBJ2-1, with TRBD2 as a possible D gene (5 bases). Germline V CDR1 and CDR2: SGHRS, YFSETQ. This CDR3 is 13 amino acids long. V lost 6 bases to trimming and J lost 2 bases, with 9 bases between them. The CDR3 spells CASTAGTYNEQFF. The DNA for the CDR3 is TGCGCCAGCACCGCCGGGACCTACAATGAGCAGTTCTTC.

The chain links TRBV29-1 to TRBJ2-5, with 7 bases aligning to TRBD1. The CDR3 runs 14 residues. Unmatched junction bases numbered 9, after V lost 4 bases and J lost 4 bases. CDR1 SQVTM and CDR2 ANQGSEA come from the germline V gene. The CDR3, as DNA: TGCAGCGTTGGGTACAGGGGTTTTATAGAGACCCAGTACTTC. Protein sequence: CSVGYRGFIETQYF. Drawing the rest from reference TRBV29-1 and TRBJ2-5, the complete variable domain is SAVISQKPSRDICQRGTSLTIQCQVDSQVTMMFWYRQQPGQSLTLIATANQGSEATYESGFVIDKFPISRPNLTFSTLTVSNMSPEDSSIYLCSVGYRGFIETQYFGPGTRLLVL.

V and J are TRBV7-6 and TRBJ1-5, with 8 bases that match TRBD1. The CDR3 length is 16 residues. Germline trimming cut 9 bases from V and 4 bases from J; bases unmatched to any gene: 14. The germline CDR1 and CDR2 sequences are SGHVS and FNYEAQ. CDR3 loop: CARSPGVQGGNQPQHF. Here the CDR3 DNA reads TGTGCCAGATCCCCCGGAGTACAGGGGGGTAATCAGCCCCAGCATTTT. Looking up the rest from reference TRBV7-6 and TRBJ1-5 gives the full variable domain: GAGVSQSPRYKVTKRGQDVALRCDPISGHVSLYWYRQALGQGPEFLTYFNYEAQQDKSGLPNDRFSAERPEGSISTLTIQRTEQRDSAMYRCARSPGVQGGNQPQHFGDGTRLSIL.

The V call is TRBV7-8, the J call TRBJ2-5, with 9 positions matching TRBD2. CDR3 length: 16 residues. After removal of 2 bases from V and 2 bases from J, the junction contained 6 bases not matched to a gene. The germline V gene has CDR1 SGHVS and CDR2 FQNEAQ. CDR3 loop: CASSLLSGGQQETQYF. The CDR3 bases are TGTGCCAGCAGCTTATTGAGCGGGGGGCAGCAAGAGACCCAGTACTTC.

The J gene is TRBJ2-5, the V gene TRBV28, with 7 positions matching TRBD2. V gave up 6 bases and J gave up 5 bases; unmatched junction bases: 6. Germline CDR1 MDHEN, CDR2 SYDVKM. The CDR3 runs 13 residues. CDR3: CASRLAGLETQYF. The CDR3, as DNA: TGTGCCAGCAGGTTAGCGGGTTTGGAGACCCAGTACTTC.

This clone occurred once. The rearrangement uses TRBV5-4 and TRBJ1-1, with D perhaps matching TRBD1 (5 bases). Trimming stripped 4 bases from V and 0 bases from J, with 13 bases between. There are 15 residues in the CDR3. Germline CDR1 reads SGHNT; CDR2 reads YYREEE (reference sequence). In nucleotides, the CDR3 is TGTGCCAGCAGCCTTCAGGGAATGCTGAACACTGAAGCTTTCTTT. As protein: CASSLQGMLNTEAFF.